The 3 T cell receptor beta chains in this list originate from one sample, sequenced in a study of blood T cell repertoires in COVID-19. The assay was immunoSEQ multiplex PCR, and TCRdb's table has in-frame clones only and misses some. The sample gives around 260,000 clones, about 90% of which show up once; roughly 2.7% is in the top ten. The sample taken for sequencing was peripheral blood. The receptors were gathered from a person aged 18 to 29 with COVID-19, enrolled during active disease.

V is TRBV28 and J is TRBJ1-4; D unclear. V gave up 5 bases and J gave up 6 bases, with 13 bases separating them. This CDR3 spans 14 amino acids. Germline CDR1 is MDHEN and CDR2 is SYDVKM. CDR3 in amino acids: CASSALGSDEKLFF. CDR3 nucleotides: TGTGCCAGCAGTGCCCTGGGTAGCGATGAAAAACTGTTTTTT.

The CDR3 nucleotides are TGTGCCAGCAGACCTACAGGGTTCTATGGCTACACCTTC. This sequence encodes CASRPTGFYGYTF. The V call is TRBV11-2, the J call TRBJ1-2; possible D gene TRBD1, 6 bases. Germline V gene lookup returns CDR1 SGHAT and CDR2 FQNNGV. Trimming cost V 6 bases and J 4 bases, with 12 bases left between them. CDR3 length equals 13 residues. The entire variable domain, with the rest obtained from reference TRBV11-2 and TRBJ1-2, is as follows: EAGVAQSPRYKIIEKRQSVAFWCNPISGHATLYWYQQILGQGPKLLIQFQNNGVVDDSQLPKDRFSAERLKGVDSTLKIQPAKLEDSAVYLCASRPTGFYGYTFGSGTRLTVV.

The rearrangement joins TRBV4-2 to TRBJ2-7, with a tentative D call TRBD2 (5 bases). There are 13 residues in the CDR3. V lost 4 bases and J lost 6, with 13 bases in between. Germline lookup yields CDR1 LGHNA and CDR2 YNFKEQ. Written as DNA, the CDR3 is TGTGCCAGCAGCCCCCATCGAGGGCGCGAGCAGTACTTC. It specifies CASSPHRGREQYF.